The rows below give T cell receptor beta chains drawn from one sample of a study of blood T cell repertoires in COVID-19. Data came from immunoSEQ multiplex PCR; TCRdb stores just in-frame clones and leaves some out. The table has 75,000 to 100,000 clones, approximately 87% seen once; the top ten hold approximately 7%. Sample: peripheral blood. Receptor source: a human donor with acute or convalescent COVID-19. The donor label of this sample is uncertain. Each CDR3 is given with its conserved first and last residue. A D gene is named only where the DNA matches it firmly. Clone sizes are given selectively: once, few, many, or a class where the clone is expanded.

TGCGCCAGCAGCCAAGACAAGGGGGCGGCTAACTATGGCTACACCTTC | CASSQDKGAANYGYTF | TRBD1 | TRBJ1-2 | - | TRBV4-1
TGCGCCAGCAGCTTACGGACAGGAACGATCTACGAGCAGTACTTC | CASSLRTGTIYEQYF | TRBD1 | TRBJ2-7 | - | TRBV5-1
TGTGCCATCAGACCCTCCCTCGGAGTAGAGGAAAAACTGTTTTTT | CAIRPSLGVEEKLFF | - | TRBJ1-4 | - | TRBV10-3
TGTGCCAGCAGCTTGGGGAAGCGGGGGGTCGCCGGGGAGCTGTTTTTT | CASSLGKRGVAGELFF | TRBD2 | TRBJ2-2 | once | TRBV5-6
TGTGCCAGCCGAGACAGCCCCCGGGAGCAGTACTTC | CASRDSPREQYF | - | TRBJ2-7 | - | TRBV28
TGTGCCAGCAGTTTTGCGGGACGAGACAATCAGCCCCAGCATTTT | CASSFAGRDNQPQHF | - | TRBJ1-5 | - | TRBV28
TGTGCCAGCAGCTTAGTCGCCGGCAGGGAACGTGAGTACGAGCAGTACTTC | CASSLVAGREREYEQYF | - | TRBJ2-7 | - | TRBV7-2
TGTGCCAGCAGCTTGAGGGTTATGAACACTGAAGCTTTCTTT | CASSLRVMNTEAFF | - | TRBJ1-1 | - | TRBV11-2
TGTGCCAGCTCACCACCTACAATGGACGAGCAGTACTTC | CASSPPTMDEQYF | - | TRBJ2-7 | - | TRBV18
TGTGCCAGTAGTATTAAAGGGGGCAATCAGCCCCAGCATTTT | CASSIKGGNQPQHF | - | TRBJ1-5 | few | TRBV19
TGTGCCACCAGTGATCCGGGACTACCGAACACCGGGGAGCTGTTTTTT | CATSDPGLPNTGELFF | TRBD2 | TRBJ2-2 | - | TRBV24-1
TGCGCCAGCAGCTTAAGCATGACTAGCGGGGGGGAGGATACGCAGTATTTT | CASSLSMTSGGEDTQYF | TRBD2 | TRBJ2-3 | - | TRBV4-3
TGTGCCAGCAGCCAAGATAAGTTCCAGGGGGCCTACGAGCAGTACTTC | CASSQDKFQGAYEQYF | TRBD1 | TRBJ2-7 | - | TRBV4-2
TGCGCCAGCAGCCGGGACAGGAGCCGAAACACTGAAGCTTTCTTT | CASSRDRSRNTEAFF | TRBD1 | TRBJ1-1 | - | TRBV5-1
TGTGCCAGCAGCTCGCACGGGGAAAAGCTGTTTTTT | CASSSHGEKLFF | - | TRBJ2-2 | - | TRBV6-5
TGTGCCAGCAGCGAGGACAGTAACTATGGCTACACCTTC | CASSEDSNYGYTF | - | TRBJ1-2 | - | TRBV7-9
TGCGCCAGCAGCTTGTCTACGGGGACTAAAAACATTCAGTACTTC | CASSLSTGTKNIQYF | - | TRBJ2-4 | - | TRBV5-1
TGTGCCATCAGTGAGCCAGGGACCTGGGGGGCCTATAATTCACCCCTCCACTTT | CAISEPGTWGAYNSPLHF | - | TRBJ1-6 | few | TRBV10-3
TGTGCCAGCAGCCTCTCCTATAATTCACCCCTCCACTTT | CASSLSYNSPLHF | - | TRBJ1-6 | - | TRBV11-2
TGTGCCACCCACGACAGGGGTAGCAATCAGCCCCAGCATTTT | CATHDRGSNQPQHF | TRBD1 | TRBJ1-5 | - | TRBV6-6
TGTGCCAGCAGCCCATCAGGGTGGGGTAATGAAAAACTGTTTTTT | CASSPSGWGNEKLFF | - | TRBJ1-4 | - | TRBV3-1/TRBV3-2
TGTGCCAGCAGCCAACTCCGGGGGGGTGCCGAGCAGTACTTC | CASSQLRGGAEQYF | TRBD2 | TRBJ2-7 | - | TRBV4-2
TGTGCCACCACCCGTGGCGGGGGCCCCACAGATACGCAGTATTTT | CATTRGGGPTDTQYF | - | TRBJ2-3 | - | TRBV24-1
TGTGCCAGCAGCCAAGACGCCCGACCACTCGGGGGCTACACCTTC | CASSQDARPLGGYTF | - | TRBJ1-2 | - | TRBV14
TGTGCCAGTAGTGTGGGAGACACTGAAGCTTTCTTT | CASSVGDTEAFF | - | TRBJ1-1 | few | TRBV19
TGTGCCAGACACACTCCTGGGGGGGTGGGTTACAATGAGCAGTTCTTC | CARHTPGGVGYNEQFF | TRBD2 | TRBJ2-1 | - | TRBV28
TGTGCCAGCAGTGACAGGGGCACAGATACGCAGTATTTT | CASSDRGTDTQYF | TRBD1 | TRBJ2-3 | - | TRBV27
TGTGCCAGCTGGCAGGCTTCCACCGGGGAGCTGTTTTTT | CASWQASTGELFF | - | TRBJ2-2 | - | TRBV28
TGTGCCAGCAGCGTAGAGGGGGTTTCTGGAAACACCATATATTTT | CASSVEGVSGNTIYF | - | TRBJ1-3 | - | TRBV9
TGTGCCAGCAGCGCCCTAGGGACAGGGGGAAACACCATATATTTT | CASSALGTGGNTIYF | TRBD1 | TRBJ1-3 | - | TRBV9
TGCAGCGTTGAAAGCAGGGGCCAGTACTTC | CSVESRGQYF | - | TRBJ2-5 | - | TRBV29-1
TGTGCGGTCCGGGAGGGGACAGGGGAAAAACTGTTTTTT | CAVREGTGEKLFF | TRBD1 | TRBJ1-4 | once | TRBV28
TGTGCCTGGAGGGCAGCGAACACCGGGGAGCTGTTTTTT | CAWRAANTGELFF | - | TRBJ2-2 | - | TRBV30
TGTGCCAGCAGCACCCATCAGGACACTGAAGCTTTCTTT | CASSTHQDTEAFF | - | TRBJ1-1 | - | TRBV7-3
TGTGCCAGCAGGAGGGGGATGACCTCTAACTATGGCTACACCTTC | CASRRGMTSNYGYTF | - | TRBJ1-2 | - | TRBV7-2
TGTGCCAGCAGCCCCGTGGCAACAGGGGGCGACTCTGGCTACACCTTC | CASSPVATGGDSGYTF | TRBD1 | TRBJ1-2 | - | TRBV11-1
TGTGCCAGCAGTGACCCTGGGGGGGTCCCCTACGAGCAGTACTTC | CASSDPGGVPYEQYF | TRBD2 | TRBJ2-7 | - | TRBV25-1
TGTGCCAGCTCGCCCCCGGGCGGGGGGGCGGGTGGGAATGAGCAGTTCTTC | CASSPPGGGAGGNEQFF | TRBD2 | TRBJ2-1 | - | TRBV18
TGCGCCAGCAGCCCCACACCTCGTTCTGGAAACACCATATATTTT | CASSPTPRSGNTIYF | - | TRBJ1-3 | - | TRBV5-1
TGTGCCAGCAGTTTATCATCGGGCGAAGGGGGGGGGTACTATACACGGTACTTC | CASSLSSGEGGGYYTRYF | - | TRBJ2-7 | - | TRBV27
TGTGCCAGCTCACCACGTACAGGGTTCGACGAGCAGTACTTC | CASSPRTGFDEQYF | - | TRBJ2-7 | - | TRBV18
TGTGCCAGCAGCCAGGGGAGGACCGGGGAGCTGTTTTTT | CASSQGRTGELFF | - | TRBJ2-2 | - | TRBV3-1/TRBV3-2
TGTGCCAGCAGCTCCCCAGGGGACGGGCAGTTCTTC | CASSSPGDGQFF | - | TRBJ2-1 | - | TRBV7-3